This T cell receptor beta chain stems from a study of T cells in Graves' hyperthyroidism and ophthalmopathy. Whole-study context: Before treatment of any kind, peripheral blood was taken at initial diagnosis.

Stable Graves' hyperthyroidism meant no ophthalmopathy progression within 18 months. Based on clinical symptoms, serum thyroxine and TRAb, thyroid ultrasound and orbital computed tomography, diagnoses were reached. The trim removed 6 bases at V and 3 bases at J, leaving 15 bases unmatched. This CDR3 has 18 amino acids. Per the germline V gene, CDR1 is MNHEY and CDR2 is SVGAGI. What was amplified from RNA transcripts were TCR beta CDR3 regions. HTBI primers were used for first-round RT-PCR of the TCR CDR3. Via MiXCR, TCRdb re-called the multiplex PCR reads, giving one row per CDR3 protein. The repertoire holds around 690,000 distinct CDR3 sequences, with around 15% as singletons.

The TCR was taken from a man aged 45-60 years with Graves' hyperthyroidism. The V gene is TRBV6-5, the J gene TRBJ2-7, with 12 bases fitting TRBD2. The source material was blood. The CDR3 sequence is CASSYGLAGRKFLYEQYF. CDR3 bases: TGTGCCAGCAGCTATGGACTAGCGGGACGGAAGTTCCTCTACGAGCAGTACTTC.